The subject of this entry is one T cell receptor (beta chain). Its antigen remains unidentified. Using immunoSEQ multiplex PCR, the repertoire was profiled, and TCRdb retains in-frame clones only, with some absent. This sample yields over 110,000 clones, of which 85% to 95% are seen a single time; around 10% belongs to the top ten. The sample belongs to a study of T cell responses to AZD1222 COVID-19 vaccine. General study results and limits: Along spike, vaccine-associated CD4 TCRs were found throughout, with dominance at 160-218 and 743-854. Donor demographics were predominantly white British with a female majority; clonal diversity may be underestimated.

The CDR3 covers 19 residues. J lost 1 base, V lost 5 bases, and 13 bases had no gene match. Per the germline V gene, CDR1 is MDHEN and CDR2 is SYDVKM. The chain combines TRBV28 with TRBJ2-7; TRBD2 matches at 14 bases. The TCR sequence derives from an adult who had recovered from COVID-19. This sample comprised peripheral blood, obtained after recovery from COVID-19. The CDR3 nucleotides are TGTGCCAGCAGTGTCTCTCTGGGACTAGCGGGAGAGGGTTCCTACGAGCAGTACTTC. This sequence encodes CASSVSLGLAGEGSYEQYF.